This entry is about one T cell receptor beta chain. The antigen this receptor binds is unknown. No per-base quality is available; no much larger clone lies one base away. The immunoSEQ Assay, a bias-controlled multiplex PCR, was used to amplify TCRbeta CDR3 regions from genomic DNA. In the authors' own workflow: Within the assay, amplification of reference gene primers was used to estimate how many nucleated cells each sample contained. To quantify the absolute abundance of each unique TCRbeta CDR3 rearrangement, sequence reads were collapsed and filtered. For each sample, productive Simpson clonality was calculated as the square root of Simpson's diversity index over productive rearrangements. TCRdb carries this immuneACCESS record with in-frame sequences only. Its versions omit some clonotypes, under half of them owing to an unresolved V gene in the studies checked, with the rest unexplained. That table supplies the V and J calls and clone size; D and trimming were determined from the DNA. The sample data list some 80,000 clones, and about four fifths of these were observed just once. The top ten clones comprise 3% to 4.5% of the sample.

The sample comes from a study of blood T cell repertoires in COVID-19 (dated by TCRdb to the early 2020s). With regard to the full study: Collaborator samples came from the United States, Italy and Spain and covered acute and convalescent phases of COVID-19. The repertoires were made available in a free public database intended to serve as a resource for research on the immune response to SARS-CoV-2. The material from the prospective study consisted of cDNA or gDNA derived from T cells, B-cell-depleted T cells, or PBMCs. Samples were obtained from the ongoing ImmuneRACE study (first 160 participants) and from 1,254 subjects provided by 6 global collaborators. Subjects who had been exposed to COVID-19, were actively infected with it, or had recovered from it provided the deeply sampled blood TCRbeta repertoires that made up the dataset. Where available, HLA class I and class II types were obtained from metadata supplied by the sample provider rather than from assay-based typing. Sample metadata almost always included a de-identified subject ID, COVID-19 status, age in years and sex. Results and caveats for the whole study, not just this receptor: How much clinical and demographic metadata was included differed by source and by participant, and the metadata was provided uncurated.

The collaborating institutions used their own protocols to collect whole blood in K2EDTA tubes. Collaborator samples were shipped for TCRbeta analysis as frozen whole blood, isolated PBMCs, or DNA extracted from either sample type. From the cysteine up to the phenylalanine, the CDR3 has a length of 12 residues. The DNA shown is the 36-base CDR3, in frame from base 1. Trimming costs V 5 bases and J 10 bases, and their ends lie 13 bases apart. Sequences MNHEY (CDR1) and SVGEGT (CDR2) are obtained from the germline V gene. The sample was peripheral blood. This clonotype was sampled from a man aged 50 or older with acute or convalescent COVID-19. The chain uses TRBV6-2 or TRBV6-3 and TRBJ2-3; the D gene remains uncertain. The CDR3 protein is CASSGARYAQYF. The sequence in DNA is TGTGCCAGCAGTGGAGCTAGATACGCGCAGTATTTT.